These T cell receptor beta chains were read from a single sample in a study of brain T cells in children with intractable seizures. Data came from immunoSEQ multiplex PCR; TCRdb stores just in-frame clones and leaves some out. The data hold thousands of clones, with 90% to 95% observed a single time. This sample comprised resected brain tissue, obtained at surgery. Receptors originate from a boy in the first two years of life with focal cortical dysplasia and intractable seizures. CDR3s include the opening cysteine and the closing phenylalanine or tryptophan. A D gene is named only where the DNA matches it firmly. Not all rows give a size; the values are once, few, many and, for expanded clones, a class.

>NA|TRBJ2-5|TRBV4-2|NA
CASSSDLEETQYF
TGTGCCAGCAGCTCCGATCTTGAGGAGACCCAGTACTTC
>NA|TRBJ1-3|TRBV7-2|NA
CATARLISGNTIYF
TGTGCCACCGCGCGTCTGATCTCTGGAAACACCATATATTTT
>TRBD1|TRBJ2-7|TRBV19|NA
CASSPGTGGTGEQYF
TGTGCCAGTAGTCCCGGGACAGGAGGAACGGGCGAGCAGTACTTC
>NA|TRBJ2-4|TRBV7-8|NA
CASSLDWGLAKNIQYF
TGTGCCAGCAGCTTAGATTGGGGGCTAGCCAAAAACATTCAGTACTTC
>NA|TRBJ2-7|TRBV15|NA
CATSRDPVQYYEQYF
TGTGCCACCAGCAGAGACCCCGTTCAGTACTACGAGCAGTACTTC
>NA|TRBJ2-6|TRBV9|few
CASSVVPSGANVLTF
TGTGCCAGCAGCGTAGTCCCCTCTGGGGCCAACGTCCTGACTTTC
>NA|TRBJ2-7|TRBV2|NA
CASNSPGGRGNEQYF
TGTGCCAGCAACTCCCCCGGAGGGAGGGGGAACGAGCAGTACTTC
>TRBD1|TRBJ1-5|TRBV5-1|NA
CASSPLGQENQPQHF
TGCGCCAGCAGCCCATTAGGACAGGAAAATCAGCCCCAGCATTTT
>NA|TRBJ1-6|TRBV28|once
CASSIPHNSPLHF
TGTGCCAGCAGTATACCCCATAATTCACCCCTCCACTTT
>NA|TRBJ1-1|TRBV10-1|NA
CAPPGIEKNTEAFF
TGCGCCCCCCCCGGGATTGAGAAGAACACTGAAGCTTTCTTT
>NA|TRBJ2-1|TRBV2|NA
CASSRFLMGFDYNEQFF
TGTGCCAGCAGTAGATTCTTGATGGGGTTTGACTACAATGAGCAGTTCTTC
>TRBD1|TRBJ1-1|TRBV3-1/TRBV3-2|once
CASSVLHRGNTEAFF
TGTGCCAGCAGCGTCCTACACAGGGGGAACACTGAAGCTTTCTTT
>NA|TRBJ1-1|TRBV4-1|NA
CASSRQAGTEAFF
TGCGCCAGCAGCCGCCAGGCTGGAACTGAAGCTTTCTTT
>NA|TRBJ2-5|TRBV3-1/TRBV3-2|NA
CASRDRDRKETQYF
TGTGCCAGCAGAGACCGGGACCGAAAGGAGACCCAGTACTTC
>NA|TRBJ1-1|TRBV12-5|NA
CASGLRDFYTEAFF
TGTGCTAGTGGCCTAAGGGACTTCTACACTGAAGCTTTCTTT
>TRBD1|TRBJ1-2|TRBV10-3|NA
CAISGAPGQGEVANYGYTF
TGTGCCATCAGTGGAGCGCCGGGACAGGGGGAAGTAGCTAACTATGGCTACACCTTC
>TRBD2|TRBJ2-7|TRBV28|NA
CASSLLAGAYEQYF
TGTGCCAGCAGTTTACTAGCGGGAGCCTACGAGCAGTACTTC
>TRBD2|TRBJ2-5|TRBV6-6|NA
CASSYSGGGATETQYF
TGTGCCAGCAGTTACTCGGGCGGGGGGGCCACAGAGACCCAGTACTTC
>NA|TRBJ1-5|TRBV5-1|NA
CASSQGGSNQPQHF
TGCGCCAGCAGCCAAGGCGGTAGCAATCAGCCCCAGCATTTT
>NA|TRBJ2-7|TRBV5-1|NA
CASSFSRGSYEQYF
TGCGCCAGCAGCTTTAGTCGCGGCTCCTACGAGCAGTACTTC
>NA|TRBJ1-1|TRBV27|NA
CASRWTGYTEAFF
TGTGCCAGCAGGTGGACGGGTTACACTGAAGCTTTCTTT
>NA|TRBJ2-2|TRBV13|NA
CASSLGQGDTGELFF
TGTGCCAGCAGCTTAGGACAGGGCGACACCGGGGAGCTGTTTTTT
>NA|TRBJ2-7|TRBV11-2|NA
CASSLAGASYEQYF
TGTGCCAGCAGCTTAGCGGGAGCTTCCTACGAGCAGTACTTC
>TRBD1|TRBJ1-2|TRBV5-1|NA
CASSATPTGGGYTF
TGCGCCAGCAGCGCAACTCCGACAGGGGGTGGCTACACCTTC
>NA|TRBJ1-4|TRBV5-6|NA
CASRDWGGGLHTDF
TGTGCCAGCAGGGACTGGGGAGGGGGACTCCACACCGACTTT
>TRBD1|TRBJ2-4|TRBV29-1|NA
CSVWTGINKNIQYF
TGCAGCGTCTGGACAGGGATTAATAAAAACATTCAGTACTTC
>TRBD1|TRBJ1-4|TRBV5-1|NA
CASSLGTGVEKLFF
TGCGCCAGCAGCTTGGGGACAGGGGTTGAAAAACTGTTTTTT
>NA|TRBJ2-2|TRBV7-2|NA
CASNRQVQQAGELFF
TGTGCCAGCAACCGACAAGTTCAGCAAGCCGGGGAGCTGTTTTTT
>NA|TRBJ2-1|TRBV24-1|NA
CATSDLGYNEQFF
TGTGCCACCAGTGATTTAGGCTACAATGAGCAGTTCTTC
>NA|TRBJ2-1|TRBV10-1|NA
CASSESGGGGNEQFF
TGCGCCAGCAGTGAGTCGGGGGGAGGAGGGAATGAGCAGTTCTTC
>TRBD2|TRBJ2-2|TRBV7-2|NA
CASSLVLADTGELFF
TGTGCCAGCAGCTTAGTACTAGCGGACACCGGGGAGCTGTTTTTT
>NA|TRBJ2-7|TRBV18|NA
CASSLSSYEQYF
TGTGCCAGCTCACTTTCCTCATACGAGCAGTACTTC
>NA|TRBJ1-2|TRBV10-3|NA
CAISGVGAANYGYTF
TGTGCCATCAGTGGGGTGGGGGCCGCTAACTATGGCTACACCTTC
>TRBD2|TRBJ2-3|TRBV5-4|NA
CASSPRLAGTSTDTQYF
TGTGCCAGCAGCCCCCGACTAGCGGGAACTAGCACAGATACGCAGTATTTT
>TRBD1|TRBJ1-5|TRBV5-1|once
CASSSGTGGNQPQHF
TGCGCCAGCAGCTCCGGGACAGGGGGCAATCAGCCCCAGCATTTT
>TRBD2|TRBJ2-5|TRBV4-2|NA
CASSQDRAGAQETQYF
TGTGCCAGCAGCCAAGATAGAGCGGGAGCTCAAGAGACCCAGTACTTC
>NA|TRBJ1-6|TRBV7-2|NA
CASSLARSPLHF
TGTGCCAGCAGCTTAGCCCGGTCACCCCTCCACTTT
>TRBD2|TRBJ2-3|TRBV6-1|NA
CASRETGTSGSSTDTQYF
TGTGCCAGCAGGGAAACCGGGACTAGCGGTTCTAGCACAGATACGCAGTATTTT
>TRBD1|TRBJ2-7|TRBV27|NA
CASSSTGAYEQYF
TGTGCCAGCAGCTCTACAGGGGCCTACGAGCAGTACTTC
>NA|TRBJ2-3|TRBV5-4|NA
CASSLGTTILVPDTQYF
TGTGCCAGCAGCTTGGGAACTACTATACTAGTTCCAGATACGCAGTATTTT
>NA|TRBJ1-2|TRBV6-5|NA
CASSYGGLSYGYTF
TGTGCCAGCAGTTACGGGGGGCTGAGCTATGGCTACACCTTC
>NA|TRBJ1-4|TRBV7-9|few
CASSSPGTRTEKLFF
TGTGCCAGCAGCTCCCCCGGGACTCGTACTGAAAAACTGTTTTTT
>NA|TRBJ1-5|TRBV12-2|NA
CASSGEACQPQHF
TGTGCAAGTTCCGGGGAAGCGTGTCAGCCCCAGCATTTT